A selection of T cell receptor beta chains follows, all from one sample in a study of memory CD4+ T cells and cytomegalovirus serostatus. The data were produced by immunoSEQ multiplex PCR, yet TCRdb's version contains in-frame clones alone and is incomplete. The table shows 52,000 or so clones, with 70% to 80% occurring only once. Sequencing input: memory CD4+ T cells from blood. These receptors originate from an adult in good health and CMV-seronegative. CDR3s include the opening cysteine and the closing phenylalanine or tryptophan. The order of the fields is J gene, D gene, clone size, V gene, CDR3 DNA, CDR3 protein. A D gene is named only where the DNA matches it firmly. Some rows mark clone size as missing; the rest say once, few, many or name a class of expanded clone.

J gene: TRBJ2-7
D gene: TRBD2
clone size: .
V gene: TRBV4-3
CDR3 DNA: TGCGCCAGCAGCCAAGATCCGGGGACTAGCAATACTGCCTCCTACGAGCAGTACTTC
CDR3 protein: CASSQDPGTSNTASYEQYF

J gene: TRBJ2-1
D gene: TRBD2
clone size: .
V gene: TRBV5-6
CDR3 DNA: TGTGCCAGCAGCTATTTTTTAGCGGGAGATTCCGGTGAGCAGTTCTTC
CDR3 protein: CASSYFLAGDSGEQFF

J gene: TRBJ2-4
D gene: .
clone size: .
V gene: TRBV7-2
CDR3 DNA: TGTGCCAGCAGCCTTGGGGGAGGGGGAAAGGACAAAAACATTCAGTACTTC
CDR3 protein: CASSLGGGGKDKNIQYF

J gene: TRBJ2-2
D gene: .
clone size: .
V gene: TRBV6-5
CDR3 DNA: TGTGCCAGCAGAAGGGGGATTTGGACCGGGGAGCTGTTTTTT
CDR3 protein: CASRRGIWTGELFF

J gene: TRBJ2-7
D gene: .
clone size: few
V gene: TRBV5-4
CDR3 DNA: TGTGCCAGCAGCTTGTTATTTGGTGGGGGCGAGCAGTACTTC
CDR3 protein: CASSLLFGGGEQYF

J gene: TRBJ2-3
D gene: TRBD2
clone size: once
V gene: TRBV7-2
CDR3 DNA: TGTGCCAGCAGCTTAACTAGCGGGGGCACAGATACGCAGTATTTT
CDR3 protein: CASSLTSGGTDTQYF

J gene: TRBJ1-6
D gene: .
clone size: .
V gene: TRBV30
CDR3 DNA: TGTGCCTGGACCCTGAGCTCCTATAATTCACCCCTCCACTTT
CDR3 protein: CAWTLSSYNSPLHF

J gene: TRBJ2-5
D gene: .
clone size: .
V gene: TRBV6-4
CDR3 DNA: TGTGCCAGCACCGGGAAAAACACGCAAGAGACCCAGTACTTC
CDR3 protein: CASTGKNTQETQYF

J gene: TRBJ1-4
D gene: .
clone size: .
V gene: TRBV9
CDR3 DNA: TGTGCCAGCAGCCCTACAGGGCGACAAGAAAAACTGTTTTTT
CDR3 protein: CASSPTGRQEKLFF

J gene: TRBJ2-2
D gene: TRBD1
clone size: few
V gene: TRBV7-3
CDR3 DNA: TGTGCCAGCAGCTTCACAGGGGGCGGGGAGCTGTTTTTT
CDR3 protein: CASSFTGGGELFF

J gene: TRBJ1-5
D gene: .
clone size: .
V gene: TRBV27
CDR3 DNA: TGTGCCAGCAGTTTATCGGGGGTTTCGAGCAATCAGCCCCAGCATTTT
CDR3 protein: CASSLSGVSSNQPQHF

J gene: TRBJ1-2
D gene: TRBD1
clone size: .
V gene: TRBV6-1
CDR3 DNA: TGTGCCAGCAGTGCCGGGACAGCCCCTAACTATGGCTACACCTTC
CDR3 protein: CASSAGTAPNYGYTF

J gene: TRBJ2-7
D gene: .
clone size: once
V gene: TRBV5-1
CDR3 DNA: TGCGCCAGCAGCGGCCGAACCGGGTCATACGAGCAGTACTTC
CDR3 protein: CASSGRTGSYEQYF

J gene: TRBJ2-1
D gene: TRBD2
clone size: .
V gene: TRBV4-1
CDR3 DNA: TGCGCCAGCAGCTCGCCGGGAGGTCAGTATGAGCAGTTCTTC
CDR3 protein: CASSSPGGQYEQFF

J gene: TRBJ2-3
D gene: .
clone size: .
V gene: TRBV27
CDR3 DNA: TGTGCCAGCAGTTTTTTTAGCGGCTCTAGCACAGATACGCAGTATTTT
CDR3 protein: CASSFFSGSSTDTQYF

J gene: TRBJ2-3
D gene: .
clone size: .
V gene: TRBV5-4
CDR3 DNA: TGTGCCAGCAGCTTGGAGAGGACTAGCACAGATACGCAGTATTTT
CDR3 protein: CASSLERTSTDTQYF

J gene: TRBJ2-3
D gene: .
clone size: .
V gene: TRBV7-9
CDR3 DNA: TGTGCCAGCAGCCCCTCTCACACAGATACGCAGTATTTT
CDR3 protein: CASSPSHTDTQYF

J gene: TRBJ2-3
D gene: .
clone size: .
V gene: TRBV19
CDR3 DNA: TGTGCCAGTAGTATCACCAGGGCTGGGACAGATACGCAGTATTTT
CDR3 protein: CASSITRAGTDTQYF

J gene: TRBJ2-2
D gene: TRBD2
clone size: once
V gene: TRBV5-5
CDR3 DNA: TGTGCCAGCAGCTTGGTAGCTAGCGGGAGCGGACGGGCCGGGGAGCTGTTTTTT
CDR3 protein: CASSLVASGSGRAGELFF

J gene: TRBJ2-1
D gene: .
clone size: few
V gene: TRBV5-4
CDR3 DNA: TGTGCCAGCAGCTTACGGACTACCAATGAGCAGTTCTTC
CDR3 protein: CASSLRTTNEQFF

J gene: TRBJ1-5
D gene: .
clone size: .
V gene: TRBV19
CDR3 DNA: TGTGCCACCCAGCCTGGGAGGGGTGGCAATCAGCCCCAGCATTTT
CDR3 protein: CATQPGRGGNQPQHF

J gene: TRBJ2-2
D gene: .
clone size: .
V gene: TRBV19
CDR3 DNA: TGTGCCAGTAGCCCCGGCGGGCGGGGGAACACCGGGGAGCTGTTTTTT
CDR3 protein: CASSPGGRGNTGELFF

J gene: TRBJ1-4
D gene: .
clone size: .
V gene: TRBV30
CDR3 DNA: TGTGCCTGTTCGACGGGACCCCGCGCTAGGAATGAAAAACTGTTTTTT
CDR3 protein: CACSTGPRARNEKLFF

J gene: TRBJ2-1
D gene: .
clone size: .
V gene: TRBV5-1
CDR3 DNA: TGCGCCAGCAGCTTCTTTGGAACCGATGAGCAGTTCTTC
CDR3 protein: CASSFFGTDEQFF

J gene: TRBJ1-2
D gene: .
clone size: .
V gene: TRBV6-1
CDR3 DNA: TGTGCCAGCAGGGCGGCCAGGGACTATAATGGCTACACCTTC
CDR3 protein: CASRAARDYNGYTF

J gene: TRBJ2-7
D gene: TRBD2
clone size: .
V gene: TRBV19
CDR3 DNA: TGTGCCAGTAAACTAGCGACCAGCTCCTACGAGCAGTACTTC
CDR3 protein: CASKLATSSYEQYF